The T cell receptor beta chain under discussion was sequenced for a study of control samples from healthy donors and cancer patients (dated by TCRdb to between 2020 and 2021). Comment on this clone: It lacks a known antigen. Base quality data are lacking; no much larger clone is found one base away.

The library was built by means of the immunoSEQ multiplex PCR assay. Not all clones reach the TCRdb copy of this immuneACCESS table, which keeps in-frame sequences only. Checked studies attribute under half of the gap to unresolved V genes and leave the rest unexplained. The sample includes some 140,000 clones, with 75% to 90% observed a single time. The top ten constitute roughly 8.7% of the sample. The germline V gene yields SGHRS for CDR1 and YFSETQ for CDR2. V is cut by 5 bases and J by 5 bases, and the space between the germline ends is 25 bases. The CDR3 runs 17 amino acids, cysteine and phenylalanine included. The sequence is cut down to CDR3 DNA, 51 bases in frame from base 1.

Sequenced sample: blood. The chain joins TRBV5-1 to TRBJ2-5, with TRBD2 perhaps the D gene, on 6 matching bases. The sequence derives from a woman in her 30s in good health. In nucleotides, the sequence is TGCGCCAGCAGGAATTTACTAGCTCCGAAAACCGGGGAGACCCAGTACTTC. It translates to CASRNLLAPKTGETQYF.